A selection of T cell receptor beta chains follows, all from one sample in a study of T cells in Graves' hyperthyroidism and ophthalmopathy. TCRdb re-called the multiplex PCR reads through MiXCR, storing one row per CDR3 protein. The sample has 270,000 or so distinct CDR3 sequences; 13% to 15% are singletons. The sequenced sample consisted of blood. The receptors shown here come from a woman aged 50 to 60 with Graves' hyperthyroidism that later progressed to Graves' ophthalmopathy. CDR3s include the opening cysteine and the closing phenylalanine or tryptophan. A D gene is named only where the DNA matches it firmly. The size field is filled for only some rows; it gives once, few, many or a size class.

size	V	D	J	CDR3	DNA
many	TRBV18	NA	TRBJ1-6	CASSQRTLDYSPLHF	TGTGCCAGCTCACAAAGGACGCTTGATTATTCACCCCTCCACTTT
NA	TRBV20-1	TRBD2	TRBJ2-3	CSAIARLAGLTDTQYF	TGCAGTGCTATAGCCCGACTAGCGGGGCTCACAGATACGCAGTATTTT
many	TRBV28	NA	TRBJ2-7	CASSRRGAAFEQYF	TGTGCCAGCAGTCGTCGGGGGGCCGCTTTTGAGCAGTACTTC
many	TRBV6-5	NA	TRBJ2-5	CASSYSEEGVSQYF	TGTGCCAGCAGTTACTCAGAGGAGGGGGTTAGCCAGTACTTC
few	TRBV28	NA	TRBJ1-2	CASRGDGYTF	TGTGCCAGCCGGGGTGACGGCTACACCTTC
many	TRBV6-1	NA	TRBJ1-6	CASRTWGEGRDSPLHF	TGTGCCAGCAGGACGTGGGGCGAAGGAAGGGATTCACCCCTCCACTTT
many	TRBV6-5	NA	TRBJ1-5	CASSYYKGSNQPQHF	TGTGCCAGCAGTTACTATAAGGGAAGCAATCAGCCCCAGCATTTT
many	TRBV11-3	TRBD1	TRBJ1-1	CASSLQGAKAFF	TGTGCCAGCAGCCTACAGGGGGCGAAAGCTTTCTTT
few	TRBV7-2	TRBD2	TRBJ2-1	CASSQQLAGSSYNEQFF	TGTGCCAGCAGCCAGCAACTAGCGGGGAGCTCCTACAATGAGCAGTTCTTC
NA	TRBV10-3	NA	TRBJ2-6	CAISTTRTSELPGANVLTF	TGTGCCATCAGTACAACCCGGACATCAGAACTACCTGGGGCCAACGTCCTGACTTTC
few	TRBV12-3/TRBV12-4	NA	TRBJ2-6	CASSPTLLRANVLTF	TGTGCCAGCAGTCCGACCCTCCTTAGGGCCAACGTCCTGACTTTC
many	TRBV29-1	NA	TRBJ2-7	CSVGVRSYEQYF	TGCAGCGTTGGAGTTCGATCCTACGAGCAGTACTTC
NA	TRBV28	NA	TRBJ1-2	CATLLRGATSYGYTF	TGTGCCACTCTATTAAGGGGGGCAACCTCCTATGGCTACACCTTC
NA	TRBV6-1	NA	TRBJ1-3	CATCPSGPRGNTIYF	TGTGCCACCTGCCCGTCGGGCCCAAGAGGAAACACCATATATTTT
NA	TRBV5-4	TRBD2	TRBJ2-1	CASSSGLAGARTDEQFF	TGTGCCAGCAGCTCGGGACTAGCGGGAGCCCGTACGGATGAGCAGTTCTTC
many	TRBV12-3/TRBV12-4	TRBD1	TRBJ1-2	CASTEQGWYGYTF	TGTGCCAGCACCGAACAGGGGTGGTATGGCTACACCTTC
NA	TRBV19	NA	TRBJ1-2	CASRLEGSGGYTF	TGTGCCAGCCGCTTAGAGGGTTCAGGAGGCTACACCTTC
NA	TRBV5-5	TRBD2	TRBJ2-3	CASTPRLAGGSGTQYF	TGTGCCAGCACCCCTAGACTAGCGGGAGGGAGTGGTACGCAGTATTTT
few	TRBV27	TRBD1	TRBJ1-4	CASSSDRDRSKLFF	TGTGCCAGCAGTTCAGACAGGGATCGTTCAAAACTGTTTTTT
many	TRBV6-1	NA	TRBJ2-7	CASSSQGPTYEQYF	TGTGCCAGCAGCTCACAGGGCCCCACCTACGAGCAGTACTTC
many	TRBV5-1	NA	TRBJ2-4	CASTPTGETRNIQYF	TGCGCCAGCACCCCGACAGGCGAGACTAGGAACATTCAGTACTTC
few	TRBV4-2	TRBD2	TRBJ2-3	CASSQDLEREVQYF	TGTGCCAGCAGCCAAGACCTCGAGCGGGAGGTTCAGTATTTT
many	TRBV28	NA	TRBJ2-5	CASSLGLETQYF	TGTGCCAGCAGTTTGGGTTTAGAGACCCAGTACTTC